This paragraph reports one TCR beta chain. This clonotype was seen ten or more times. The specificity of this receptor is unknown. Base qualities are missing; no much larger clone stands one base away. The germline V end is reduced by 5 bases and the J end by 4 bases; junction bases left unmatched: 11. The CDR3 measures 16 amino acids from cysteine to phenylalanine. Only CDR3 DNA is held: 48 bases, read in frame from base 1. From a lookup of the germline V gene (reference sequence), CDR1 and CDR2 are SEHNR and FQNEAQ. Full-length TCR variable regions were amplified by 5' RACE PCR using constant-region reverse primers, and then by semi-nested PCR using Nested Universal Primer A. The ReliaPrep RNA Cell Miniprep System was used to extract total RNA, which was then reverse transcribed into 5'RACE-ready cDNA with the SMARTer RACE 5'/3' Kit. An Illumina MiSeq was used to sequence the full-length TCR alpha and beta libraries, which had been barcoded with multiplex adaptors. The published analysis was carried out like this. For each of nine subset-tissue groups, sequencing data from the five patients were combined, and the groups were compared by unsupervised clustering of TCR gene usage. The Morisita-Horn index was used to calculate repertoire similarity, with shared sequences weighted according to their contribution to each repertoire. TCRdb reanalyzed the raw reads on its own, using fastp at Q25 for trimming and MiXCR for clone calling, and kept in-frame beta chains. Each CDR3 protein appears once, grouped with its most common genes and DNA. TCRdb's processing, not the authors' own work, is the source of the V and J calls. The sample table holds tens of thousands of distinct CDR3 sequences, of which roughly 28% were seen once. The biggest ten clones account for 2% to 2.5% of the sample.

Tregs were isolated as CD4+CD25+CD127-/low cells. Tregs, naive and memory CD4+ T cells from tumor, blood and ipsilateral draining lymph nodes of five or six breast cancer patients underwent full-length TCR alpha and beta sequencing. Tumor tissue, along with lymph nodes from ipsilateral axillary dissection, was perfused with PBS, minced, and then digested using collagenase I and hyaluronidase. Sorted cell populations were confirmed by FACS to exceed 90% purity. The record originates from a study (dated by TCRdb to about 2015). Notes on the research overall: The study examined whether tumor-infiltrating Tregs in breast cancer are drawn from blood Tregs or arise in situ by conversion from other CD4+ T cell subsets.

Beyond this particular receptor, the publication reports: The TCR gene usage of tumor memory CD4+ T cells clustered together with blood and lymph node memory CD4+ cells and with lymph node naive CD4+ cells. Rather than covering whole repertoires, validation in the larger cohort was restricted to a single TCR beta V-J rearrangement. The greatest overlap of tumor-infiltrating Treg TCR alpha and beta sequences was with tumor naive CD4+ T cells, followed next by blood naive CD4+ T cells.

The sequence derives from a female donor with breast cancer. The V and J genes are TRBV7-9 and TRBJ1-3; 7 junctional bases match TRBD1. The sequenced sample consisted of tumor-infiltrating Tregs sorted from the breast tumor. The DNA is TGTGCCAGCAGCCCGAACAGGGGAGCGAGCGGAAACACCATATATTTT. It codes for CASSPNRGASGNTIYF. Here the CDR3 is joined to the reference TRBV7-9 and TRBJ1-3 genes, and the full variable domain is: DTGVSQNPRHKITKRGQNVTFRCDPISEHNRLYWYRQTLGQGPEFLTYFQNEAQLEKSRLLSDRFSAERPKGSFSTLEIQRTEQGDSAMYLCASSPNRGASGNTIYFGEGSWLTVV.